What follows is one TCR beta chain and its context. Its antigen target is currently unknown. No base quality information exists; no much larger clone differs at one position. Collaborating institutions collected whole blood in K2EDTA tubes following their own protocols. For TCRbeta analysis, collaborator samples were shipped as frozen whole blood, as isolated PBMCs, or as DNA extracted from either sample type. TCRbeta CDR3 regions were amplified from genomic DNA using the immunoSEQ Assay, a bias-controlled multiplex PCR. As for the authors' bioinformatics: Within the assay, amplification of reference gene primers was used to estimate how many nucleated cells each sample contained. Sequence reads were collapsed and filtered to measure the absolute abundance of every unique TCRbeta CDR3 rearrangement. For each sample, productive Simpson clonality was calculated as the square root of Simpson's diversity index over productive rearrangements. TCRdb took over this immuneACCESS table, retaining in-frame rearrangements with V and J assigned. Such tables are incomplete; in checked studies, under half of the missing clones stem from an unresolved V gene, and the remainder is unexplained. V, J and clone size were drawn from that table, and D and trimming were deduced from the DNA. This sample comprises about 70,000 clones, about 86% of them detected only once. Roughly an eighth of the sample is in the top ten clones.

These data belong to a study of blood T cell repertoires in COVID-19 (dated by TCRdb to 2020 to 2022). About the study as a whole: The collaborator samples originated in the United States, Italy and Spain and spanned the acute and convalescent phases of COVID-19. The prospective study material was composed of cDNA or gDNA derived from T cells, B-cell-depleted T cells, or PBMCs. Deeply sampled blood TCRbeta repertoires from subjects exposed to, actively infected with, or recovered from COVID-19 were included in the dataset. Samples were obtained from the ongoing ImmuneRACE study (first 160 participants) and from approximately 1,200 subjects provided by 6 global collaborators. The repertoires were made available in a free public database intended to serve as a resource for research on the immune response to SARS-CoV-2. Where HLA class I and class II types were available, the types were taken from metadata supplied by the sample provider, not from assay-based typing. A de-identified subject ID, COVID-19 status, age in years and sex were almost always included in the sample metadata.

What the research found in general, with its limitations: The quantity of clinical and demographic metadata differed by source and by participant and was supplied without curation.

The CDR3 covers 14 residues, taking in both the cysteine and the phenylalanine. Only CDR3 DNA is held: 42 bases, read in frame from base 1. V was cut back by 4 bases and J by 5 bases, leaving a gap of 12 bases between them. The CDR1 and CDR2 encoded by the germline V gene (reference sequence) are MNHNY and SVGAGI. The chain links TRBV6-6 with TRBJ1-5; 5 matching bases give a weak D call of TRBD1. The TCR sequence derives from a human donor in a cohort sampled during active COVID-19. The sequenced sample was peripheral blood. The base sequence is TGTGCCAGCAGTTTCACCCAGGGCGATCAGCCCCAGCATTTT. Its amino acids are CASSFTQGDQPQHF.